This T cell receptor (beta chain) appears in the sequencing data of a study of cytomegalovirus exposure and HLA in healthy donors (dated by TCRdb to the late 2010s). At the level of the whole study: An earlier analysis of more than 550 of the donors reported about 260 Gb of sequence data and around 100 million unique TCR beta sequences obtained from some 170 million T cells. Every repertoire in the discovery cohort had been generated on one and the same sequencing platform. Because of strong linkage in the cohort, a handful of DR-DQ haplotypes were treated as single units for association and clustering. The study combined high-throughput TCR immunosequencing, statistical association of individual TCRs with disease status, and machine learning to predict cytomegalovirus infection status. An earlier analysis of a few hundred of the donors applied high-throughput TCR beta sequencing to assess whether each TCR beta V gene segment acted as functional or pseudogenic. In a later analysis, previously published TCR beta repertoires from 666 donors were re-analyzed and high-resolution HLA genotyping was added so that TCR occurrence patterns could be studied. The study was designed to test whether signatures of past pathogen exposure could be identified by cataloging public T cell receptors. Among some 400 genotyped donors of the cohort, an average of about 240,000 unique TCR beta nucleotide sequences were sequenced per donor, roughly 20% of them non-productive. The later analysis used no new phenotypic data to find candidate immune exposures, relying instead on TCR beta sequences and their occurrence across donors. A separate validation cohort of about 110 different subjects was used in addition to the 666-subject first cohort. Donor age, sex, ethnicity and CMV serostatus were compiled together with the repertoire data. A later genetic analysis took genome-wide SNP genotypes for about 55% of the roughly 670 donors and used that subset as a discovery cohort. The study profiled the T cell repertoires of under 700 subjects by immunosequencing and related them to cytomegalovirus serostatus. An early release that covered 640 HLA-typed donors contained approximately 300 gigabases of sequencing data and approximately 85 million unique TCR sequences. HLA typing included class I and class II loci at four-digit resolution. The number of typed donors differed by locus: 629-630 for A, B, C, DRB1 and DQB1; some 500 for DQA1; fewer than 610 for DPA1; and some 430 for DPB1. Of the roughly 400 genotyped donors, approximately 83% fell in the genetic ancestry cluster associated with self-reported Caucasian donors.

V drops 10 bases and J drops 0 bases, leaving 14 bases in between. The germline V gene encodes CDR1 LNHDA and CDR2 SQIVND (reference sequence). Measured from the cysteine to the phenylalanine, the CDR3 is 14 residues long. CDR3 DNA is the only sequence kept; it has 42 bases, read in frame from the first base. Worth noting for this clone: Which antigen it targets is not known. Base qualities are missing; no much larger clone stands one base away.

The protocol used for the library was the immunoSEQ multiplex PCR assay. For the multiplex PCR, a mixture combining 60 forward primers for TCR Vbeta segments and 13 reverse primers for TCR Jbeta segments was used. The CDR3 region of rearranged TCR beta genes was amplified from genomic DNA with a multiplex PCR assay. The amplified TCR beta libraries were sequenced on the Illumina HiSeq System as 87-base-pair reads. Concerning the study's data processing: In a later analysis, tens of millions of unique TCR beta chains were counted across the roughly 610 repertoires, and approximately 11 million of these chains were shared by at least two donors. To remove PCR and sequencing errors, raw reads were error-corrected and collapsed into unique sequences using a nearest-neighbor algorithm that merged closely related sequences. To assign V, D and J gene segments, CDR3 sequences were aligned to IMGT reference sequences. For a sequence to be retained, a match of at least six nucleotides was required to both a V gene segment and a J gene segment. Rearrangements were called productive when the CDR3 lacked stop codons and stayed in frame with V and J; all others were non-productive. CDR3 was defined according to IMGT convention as the region running from the second conserved V-encoded cysteine to the conserved J-encoded phenylalanine. In an earlier analysis of more than 550 of the donors, sequences lacking an unambiguous match to a single V gene segment were excluded. In an earlier analysis of approximately 590 of the donors, a V segment was called functional when productive rearrangements were above 56.7%, and segregating when the standard deviation between donors exceeded 5%. A statistical classification framework was built to diagnose cytomegalovirus status from the catalog of TCR beta chain sequences. In a later analysis, TCR nucleotide sequences were compared against IMGT/GENE-DB human TR gene sequences so that V and J genes could be assigned. In a later analysis, CDR3 sequences and most-parsimonious VDJ recombination scenarios were assigned using the TCRdist pipeline. In a later analysis, every TCR beta chain was defined by the combination of its CDR3 amino acid sequence and its V-gene family, and reads without a unique V-gene family were dropped. In a later analysis, a few hundred highly shared, low-generation-probability nucleotide sequences were removed to address suspected cross-contamination and a sequencing artifact. In a later analysis, a clonal expansion index for each public chain was calculated from normalized within-repertoire ranks of inferred template counts. In a later analysis, generation probabilities were computed using a VDJ recombination model fitted to out-of-frame rearrangements, and the results were checked against IGoR. In a later analysis, TCR-TCR, TCR-HLA and TCR-CMV co-occurrence was scored with hypergeometric tests, and a repertoire-size bias correction was applied to TCR pairs. To estimate false discovery rates, a later analysis permuted the HLA or CMV assignments 20 times. A later analysis grouped co-occurring TCRs with DBSCAN, adding TCRdist sequence similarity when clustering within HLA-allele-positive subsets. Repertoires with fewer than 30,000 or more than 120,000 public chains, plus five repertoires with anomalous nucleotide sharing, were excluded from co-occurrence clustering. Entries here come from immuneACCESS through TCRdb and include only in-frame sequences with V and J called. Some clones fail to appear in such tables; in the studies checked, an unresolved V gene covers under half of the shortfall, and the cause of the remainder is unknown. V, J and clone size are those of that table, while D and trimming were read from the DNA. The sample contains around 170,000 clones, 60% to 85% of them found a single time. The ten largest clones represent under 2% of the sample.

The full study reports these points: The study listed 164 TCR beta chains as associated with cytomegalovirus. In a later analysis, HLA-associated TCR beta chains showed more clonal expansion and lower generation probabilities than non-associated chains that were equally common. Correlated functional status among segregating V segments might be attributable to linkage disequilibrium, but an unknown experimental factor could not be ruled out. In a later analysis, TCR association rates were found to vary across HLA loci, with the most associated TCRs seen for DRB1 alleles and the fewest for HLA-C alleles. A few of the identified cytomegalovirus-associated TCR beta chains were confirmed in vitro to be specific for cytomegalovirus antigens. A further reported finding was that TCR beta sequences accurately predicted the HLA-A and HLA-B alleles for most subjects in the first cohort. It was suggested by the authors that the approach could potentially be generalized to other disease states and immunological phenotypes. Several of the top co-occurrence clusters appeared to be linked to parvovirus B19, influenza, CMV and Epstein-Barr virus, according to a later analysis. The only immune exposure information available for the cohort was CMV serostatus. A cluster of highly shared sequence variants was judged likely to be a technical artifact of the sequencing pipeline. Sequencing depth was assumed to be roughly uniform across donors in the presence/absence analyses, though that assumption may not hold. In this cohort, only TCR beta chains were sequenced, and detectable features were limited by the absence of alpha or paired-chain data. Most TCR sequences were seen in very few donors, while some public TCRs were found in many individuals. Because some donors lacked HLA typing at each locus, the association tests relied only on the typed subset. About 15 rarely observed V segments, including chromosome 9 orphons, were excluded from the earlier analysis of approximately 600 of the donors because counts were too low. According to a later genetic analysis, donors in an Asian-associated ancestry cluster had fewer N-insertions in productive TCRs than the approximately 690-donor mean. In both the original and validation cohorts, the classifier was reported to diagnose cytomegalovirus status with high specificity and sensitivity. Some IMGT-functional V segments, including TRBV6-2 and TRBV6-3, could not be told apart with the 87-base-pair reads, so those segments were excluded. An association between a missense DCLRE1C variant and V-gene and J-gene trimming of TCR beta chains was found in a later genetic analysis and replicated in an independent cohort. A later analysis found that most CMV-associated TCR beta chains appeared HLA-restricted, with HLA associations seemingly driven largely by CMV exposure. In an earlier analysis of 500 to 650 of the donors, most TCR beta V segments appeared in productive rearrangements about 87% or about 30% of the time, broadly matching IMGT annotations. Strong co-occurrence of HLA alleles, especially DR and DQ, made assigning TCR associations to individual alleles difficult. A later analysis associated about 17,000 TCR beta sequences with specific HLA alleles at a false discovery rate of 0.05.

The cohort consisted of more than 650 healthy bone marrow donors. At the time of sampling, every cohort member was nominally healthy, though immune exposures that went unrecorded were likely present. The donor was CMV seronegative and belonged to the group of 380 or so seronegative cohort members. Every donor gave a peripheral blood sample, and the peripheral blood mononuclear cells from that sample were used for TCR beta sequencing. The Qiagen DNeasy Blood Extraction Kit was used to extract genomic DNA from the blood cell samples. This sequence was found in a man aged 18 to 30 in good health and CMV-seronegative. The sequencing sample was made of PBMCs. The chain is made from TRBV19 and TRBJ2-3; TRBD1 could be the D gene, as 5 bases match. The sequenced DNA is TGTGCCACCAGGGTGATTTCTAGCACAGATACGCAGTATTTT. The encoded protein is CATRVISSTDTQYF. Reference TRBV19 and TRBJ2-3 proteins supply the regions before and after the CDR3; the full variable domain is: DGGITQSPKYLFRKEGQNVTLSCEQNLNHDAMYWYRQDPGQGLRLIYYSQIVNDFQKGDIAEGYSVSREKKESFPLTVTSAQKNPTAFYLCATRVISSTDTQYFGPGTRLTVL.